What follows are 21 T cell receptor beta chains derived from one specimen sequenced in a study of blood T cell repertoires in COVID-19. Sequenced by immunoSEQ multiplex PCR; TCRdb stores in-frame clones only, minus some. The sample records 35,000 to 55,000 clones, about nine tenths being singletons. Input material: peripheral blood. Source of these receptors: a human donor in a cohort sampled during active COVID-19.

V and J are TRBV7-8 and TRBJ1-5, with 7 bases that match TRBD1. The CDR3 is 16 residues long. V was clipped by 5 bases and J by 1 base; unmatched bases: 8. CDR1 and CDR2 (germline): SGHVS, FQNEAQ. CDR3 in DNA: TGTGCCAGCAGCAGACAGGGAGGAAGAAGCAATCAGCCCCAGCATTTT. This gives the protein CASSRQGGRSNQPQHF.

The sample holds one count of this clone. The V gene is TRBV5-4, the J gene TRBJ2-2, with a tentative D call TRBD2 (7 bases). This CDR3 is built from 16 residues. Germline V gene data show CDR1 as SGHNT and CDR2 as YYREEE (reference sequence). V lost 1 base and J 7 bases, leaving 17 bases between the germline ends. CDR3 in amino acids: CASSLFGGRMDGELFF. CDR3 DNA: TGTGCCAGCAGCTTGTTCGGGGGGCGGATGGACGGGGAGCTGTTTTTT.

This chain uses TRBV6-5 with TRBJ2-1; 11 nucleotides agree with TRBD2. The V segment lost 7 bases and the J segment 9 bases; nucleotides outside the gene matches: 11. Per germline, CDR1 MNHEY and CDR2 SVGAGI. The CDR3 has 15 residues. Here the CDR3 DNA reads TGTGCCAGCACCCATAGCGGGGGGGCCTATAGTGAGCAGTTCTTC. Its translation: CASTHSGGAYSEQFF.

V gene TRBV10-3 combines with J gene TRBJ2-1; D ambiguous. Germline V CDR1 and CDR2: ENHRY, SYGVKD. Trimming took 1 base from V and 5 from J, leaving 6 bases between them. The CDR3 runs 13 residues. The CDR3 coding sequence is TGTGCCATCAGTGAGTGGCAGAACAATGAGCAGTTCTTC. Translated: CAISEWQNNEQFF.

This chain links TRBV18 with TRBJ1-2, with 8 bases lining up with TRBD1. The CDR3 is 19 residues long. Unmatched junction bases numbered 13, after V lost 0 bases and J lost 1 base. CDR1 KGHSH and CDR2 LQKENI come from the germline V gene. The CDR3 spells CASSPPRLPGQANNYGYTF. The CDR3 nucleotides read TGTGCCAGCTCACCACCTCGCCTCCCGGGACAGGCAAATAACTATGGCTACACCTTC.

CDR3 residues: CASSYGSEQYF. CDR3 in DNA: TGTGCCAGCAGCTATGGGAGTGAGCAGTACTTC. The chain combines TRBV11-2 with TRBJ2-7; D may be TRBD2 (5 bases). The V and J ends lost 4 bases and 7 bases respectively, with 8 bases between them. The CDR3 contains 11 residues. CDR1 SGHAT and CDR2 FQNNGV come from the germline V gene. Full variable domain (remainder filled in from reference TRBV11-2 and TRBJ2-7): EAGVAQSPRYKIIEKRQSVAFWCNPISGHATLYWYQQILGQGPKLLIQFQNNGVVDDSQLPKDRFSAERLKGVDSTLKIQPAKLEDSAVYLCASSYGSEQYFGPGTRLTVT.

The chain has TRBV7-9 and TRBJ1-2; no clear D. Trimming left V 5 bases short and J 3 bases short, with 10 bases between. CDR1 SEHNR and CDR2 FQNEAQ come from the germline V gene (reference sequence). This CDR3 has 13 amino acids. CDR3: CASSPNPHYGYTF. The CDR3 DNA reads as TGTGCCAGCAGCCCTAATCCCCACTATGGCTACACCTTC.

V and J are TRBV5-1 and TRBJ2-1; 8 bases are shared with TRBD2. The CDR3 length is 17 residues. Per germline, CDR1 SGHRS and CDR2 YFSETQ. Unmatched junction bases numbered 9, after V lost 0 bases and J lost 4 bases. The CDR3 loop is CASSLARAGGEYNEQFF. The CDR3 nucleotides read TGCGCCAGCAGCTTGGCCAGGGCGGGGGGCGAATACAATGAGCAGTTCTTC.

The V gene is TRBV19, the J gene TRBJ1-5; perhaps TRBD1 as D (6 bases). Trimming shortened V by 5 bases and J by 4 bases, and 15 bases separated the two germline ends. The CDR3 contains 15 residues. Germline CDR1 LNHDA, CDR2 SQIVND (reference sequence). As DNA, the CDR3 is TGTGCCAGTAGTCTACTCGTAGGGGGAAATCAGCCCCAGCATTTT. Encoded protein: CASSLLVGGNQPQHF.

CDR3 in DNA: TGTGCCAGCAGCCAAGGCCCCCCATGGAGCGAGCAGTACTTC. Translating gives CASSQGPPWSEQYF. The chain combines TRBV3-1 (or the pseudogene TRBV3-2) with TRBJ2-7; D remains ambiguous. Trimming removed 1 base from V and 6 bases from J, with 13 bases in between. The CDR3 is made up of 14 amino acids. CDR1 is LGHDT and CDR2 is YNNKEL in the germline V gene (reference sequence).

As DNA, the CDR3 is TGTGCCAGCAGCCGGGACAGGGGGTACGAGCAGTACTTC. It encodes CASSRDRGYEQYF. The chain combines TRBV27 with TRBJ2-7; 11 bases align to TRBD1. This CDR3 contains 13 residues. J lost 4 bases, V lost 6 bases, and 2 bases had no gene match. Germline V gene data show CDR1 as MNHEY and CDR2 as SMNVEV (reference sequence).

In DNA, the CDR3 is TGTGCTAGTGGTTTGGGAACAGGGGTCCAGGAGACCCAGTACTTC. Amino acids: CASGLGTGVQETQYF. This chain connects TRBV12-5 to TRBJ2-5; 7 bases line up with TRBD1. Germline V CDR1 and CDR2: LGHNT, FRNRAP. V lost 1 base to trimming and J lost 5 bases; unmatched junction nucleotides: 7. The CDR3 length is 15 residues.

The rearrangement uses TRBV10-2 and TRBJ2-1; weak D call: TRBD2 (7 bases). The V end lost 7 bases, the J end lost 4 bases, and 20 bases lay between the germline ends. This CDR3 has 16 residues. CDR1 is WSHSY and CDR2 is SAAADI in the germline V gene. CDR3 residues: CASTIPSRGGYNEQFF. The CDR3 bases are TGCGCCAGCACCATTCCCTCTAGGGGGGGGTACAATGAGCAGTTCTTC.

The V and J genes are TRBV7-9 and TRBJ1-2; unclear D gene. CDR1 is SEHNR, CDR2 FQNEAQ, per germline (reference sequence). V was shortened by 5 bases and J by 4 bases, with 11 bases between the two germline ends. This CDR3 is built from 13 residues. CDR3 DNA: TGTGCCAGCAGCGAACTTAGTATCTATGGCTACACCTTC. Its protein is CASSELSIYGYTF.

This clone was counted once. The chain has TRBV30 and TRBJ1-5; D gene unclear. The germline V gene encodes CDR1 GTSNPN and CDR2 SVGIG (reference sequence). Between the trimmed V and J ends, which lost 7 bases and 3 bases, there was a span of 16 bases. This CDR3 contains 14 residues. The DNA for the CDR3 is TGTGCCTCCCAAGGGTTCGGGATCAATCAGCCCCAGCATTTT. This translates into CASQGFGINQPQHF. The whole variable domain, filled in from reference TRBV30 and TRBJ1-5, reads SQTIHQWPATLVQPVGSPLSLECTVEGTSNPNLYWYRQAAGRGLQLLFYSVGIGQISSEVPQNLSASRPQDRQFILSSKKLLLSDSGFYLCASQGFGINQPQHFGDGTRLSIL.

CDR3 protein: CAWSGQVYTF. The CDR3 DNA is TGTGCCTGGAGTGGACAGGTGTACACCTTC. The rearrangement links TRBV30 to TRBJ1-2; D possibly corresponds to TRBD1 (6 bases). Germline CDR1 and CDR2: GTSNPN and SVGIG (reference sequence). V was cut by 1 base and J by 11 bases, with 8 bases left in between. The CDR3 contains 10 residues.

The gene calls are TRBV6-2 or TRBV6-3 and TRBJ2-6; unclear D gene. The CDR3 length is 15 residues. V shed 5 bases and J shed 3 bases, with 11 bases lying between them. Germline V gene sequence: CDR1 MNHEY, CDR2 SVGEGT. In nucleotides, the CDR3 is TGTGCCAGCAGTCCCCCACTACATGGGGCCAACGTCCTGACTTTC. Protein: CASSPPLHGANVLTF.

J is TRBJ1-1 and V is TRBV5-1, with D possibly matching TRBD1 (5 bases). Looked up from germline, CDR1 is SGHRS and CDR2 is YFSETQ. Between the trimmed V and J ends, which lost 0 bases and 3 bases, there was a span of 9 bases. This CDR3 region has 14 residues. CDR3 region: CASSLAGADTEAFF. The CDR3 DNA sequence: TGCGCCAGCAGCTTGGCTGGGGCGGACACTGAAGCTTTCTTT.

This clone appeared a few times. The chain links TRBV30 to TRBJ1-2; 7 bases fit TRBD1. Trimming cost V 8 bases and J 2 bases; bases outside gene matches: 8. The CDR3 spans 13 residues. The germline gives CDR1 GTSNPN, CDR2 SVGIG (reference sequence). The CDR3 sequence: CAGRDRTNYGYTF. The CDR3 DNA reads TGTGCCGGACGGGACAGAACGAACTATGGCTACACCTTC. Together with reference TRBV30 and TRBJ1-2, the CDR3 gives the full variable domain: SQTIHQWPATLVQPVGSPLSLECTVEGTSNPNLYWYRQAAGRGLQLLFYSVGIGQISSEVPQNLSASRPQDRQFILSSKKLLLSDSGFYLCAGRDRTNYGYTFGSGTRLTVV.

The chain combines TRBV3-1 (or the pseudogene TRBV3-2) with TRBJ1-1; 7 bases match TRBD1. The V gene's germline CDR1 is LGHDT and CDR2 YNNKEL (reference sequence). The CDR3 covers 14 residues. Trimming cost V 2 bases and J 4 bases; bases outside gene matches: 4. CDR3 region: CASSQPGGITEAFF. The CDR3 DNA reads TGTGCCAGCAGCCAACCAGGGGGGATCACTGAAGCTTTCTTT.

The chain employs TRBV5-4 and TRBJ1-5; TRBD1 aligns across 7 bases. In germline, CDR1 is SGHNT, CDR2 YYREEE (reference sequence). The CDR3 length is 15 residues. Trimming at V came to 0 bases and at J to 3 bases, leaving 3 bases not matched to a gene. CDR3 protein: CASSLGGTDNQPQHF. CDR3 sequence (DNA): TGTGCCAGCAGCTTGGGTGGGACAGACAATCAGCCCCAGCATTTT.